What follows describes a single TCR beta chain. The junction departs from germline at one end; a sequencing error may be responsible. These data come from a study of tumor-infiltrating lymphocytes in primary liver carcinoma. The wider study: Patients included men and women of 30 to 69 years.

Unsorted bulk tissue, about 17-33 mg of it, served as the source for co-extraction of RNA and DNA. Treatment-naive at the time, the patients had chronic HBV infection. This CDR3 is 20 amino acids long. With about 470 ng total RNA as template and a constant-region primer, TCR beta cDNA was made. Slightly modified ARM-PCR with three nested multiplex PCR rounds yielded TCR beta libraries. PCR rounds one and two used TRBV1-TRBV30 forward primers with a C-beta reverse primer for about 11 cycles each. TCRdb reprocessed the multiplex PCR reads with MiXCR, giving one entry per CDR3 protein. The data hold more than 100,000 distinct CDR3 sequences, with around 70% observed a single time.

The chain has TRBV12-3 or TRBV12-4 and TRBJ2-5; TRBD2 agrees at 15 bases. The receptor was isolated from a woman aged 55-75 years with primary liver carcinoma and hepatitis B virus infection. What was sequenced was tumor-adjacent normal liver tissue. The DNA of the CDR3 is TGTGTCAGCAGTCCCGGACTAGCGGGAGGGCCAAACAGGTACCAAGAGACCCAATACTTC. Encoded protein: CVSSPGLAGGPNRYQETQYF.